These 3 T cell receptor beta chains were sequenced from one sample in a study of beta chain features in type 1 diabetes. TCRB transcripts that were expressed got sequenced, as all of the isolated RNA had been reverse transcribed. Produced via immunoSEQ multiplex PCR; TCRdb's table is partial and in-frame only. The repertoire holds roughly 380,000 clones, roughly a fifth seen once, with around 0.044% in the top ten. Material: naive CD4+ T cells from blood. The receptors shown here come from a woman between 18 and 29 years old in good health.

The chain combines TRBV6-1 with TRBJ1-1, with D tentatively TRBD1 (5 bases). Per the germline V gene, CDR1 is MNHNS and CDR2 is SASEGT. The CDR3 is 13 amino acids. With 9 bases removed from V and 0 bases from J, the gap between germline ends came to 11 bases. CDR3: CASETVLNTEAFF. In DNA form, the CDR3 reads TGTGCCAGTGAGACAGTTTTGAACACTGAAGCTTTCTTT.

This clone turned up a few times. The gene calls are TRBV6-6 and TRBJ1-1; D not certain. Trimming stripped 5 bases from V and 5 bases from J, with 6 bases between. Germline CDR1 is MNHNY and CDR2 is SVGAGI (reference sequence). CDR3 length: 11 amino acids. DNA of the CDR3: TGTGCCAGCAGTCAAACTACTGAAGCTTTCTTT. It is translated as CASSQTTEAFF.

V is TRBV30 and J is TRBJ1-1, with D hard to call. The germline gives CDR1 GTSNPN, CDR2 SVGIG (reference sequence). The CDR3 extends over 13 amino acids. V lost 3 bases and J 1 base, leaving 9 bases between the germline ends. The CDR3 spells CAWSRWANTEAFF. The DNA for the CDR3 is TGTGCCTGGAGCCGGTGGGCGAACACTGAAGCTTTCTTT.